A single sample gave rise to the 24 T cell receptor beta chains below, sequenced in a study of cytomegalovirus exposure and HLA in healthy donors. The PCR made use of 60 Vbeta and 13 Jbeta primers. Method: immunoSEQ multiplex PCR; TCRdb's copy keeps in-frame clones and lacks some. The table has 250,000 to 350,000 clones, about 87% seen once. Sequencing used PBMCs. The source of these receptors is a young woman in good health and CMV-seronegative.

The chain has TRBV9 and TRBJ1-1; 10 bases are shared with TRBD1. Trimming removed 3 bases from V and 1 base from J; junction bases left unmatched: 12. This CDR3 is 18 amino acids long. Germline V CDR1 and CDR2: SGDLS, YYNGEE. The CDR3 reads CASSGATGTGDSNTEAFF. The CDR3 DNA reads as TGTGCCAGCAGCGGTGCCACCGGGACAGGGGATTCGAACACTGAAGCTTTCTTT.

The V gene is TRBV27, the J gene TRBJ2-7, with 9 bases that match TRBD1. The CDR3 extends over 17 amino acids. Trimming removed 3 bases from V and 7 bases from J; junction bases left unmatched: 16. CDR1 is MNHEY and CDR2 is SMNVEV in the germline V gene (reference sequence). The CDR3 coding sequence is TGTGCCAGCAGTTTCATCCCACCGGGACAGGGTTTCGATGAGCAGTACTTC. This codes for CASSFIPPGQGFDEQYF.

The J gene is TRBJ1-2, the V gene TRBV6-6, with D maybe TRBD1 (5 bases). The V end was cut by 0 bases, the J end by 4 bases, with 12 bases between. Germline assignment: CDR1 MNHNY and CDR2 SVGAGI (reference sequence). The CDR3 is 15 amino acids. CDR3 loop: CASSYSKTVAYGYTF. CDR3 sequence (DNA): TGTGCCAGCAGTTACTCGAAGACAGTTGCCTATGGCTACACCTTC.

The chain recombines TRBV7-9 with TRBJ2-5; perhaps TRBD1 as D (6 bases). CDR3 size: 15 residues. Germline CDR1 reads SEHNR; CDR2 reads FQNEAQ (reference sequence). V was trimmed by 4 bases and J by 3 bases, leaving 15 bases between them. The CDR3 region is CASSSIQGFKETQYF. CDR3 nucleotide sequence: TGTGCCAGCAGCTCGATACAGGGATTTAAAGAGACCCAGTACTTC.

The chain employs TRBV29-1 and TRBJ1-2; 8 bases map to TRBD1. J gave up 4 bases and V 6 bases, and 16 bases lay outside the gene matches. The CDR3 spans 16 residues. The germline CDR1 and CDR2 sequences are SQVTM and ANQGSEA. CDR3 amino acids: CSVISGGTGAIYGYTF. CDR3 bases: TGCAGCGTCATTTCAGGAGGGACAGGCGCAATCTATGGCTACACCTTC. The variable domain in full, with the rest retrieved from reference TRBV29-1 and TRBJ1-2, is SAVISQKPSRDICQRGTSLTIQCQVDSQVTMMFWYRQQPGQSLTLIATANQGSEATYESGFVIDKFPISRPNLTFSTLTVSNMSPEDSSIYLCSVISGGTGAIYGYTFGSGTRLTVV.

The V and J genes are TRBV6-5 and TRBJ2-3, with a weak D call TRBD1 (5 bases). Trimming took 0 bases from V and 2 from J, leaving 6 bases between them. Germline V CDR1 and CDR2: MNHEY, SVGAGI. The CDR3 totals 14 residues. The CDR3 sequence: CASSYSTVTDTQYF. As DNA, the CDR3 is TGTGCCAGCAGTTACTCGACAGTCACAGATACGCAGTATTTT.

This clone has just one count. The chain employs TRBV7-3 and TRBJ1-1, with 8 nucleotides matching TRBD1. Germline CDR1 and CDR2: SGHTA and FQGTGA. With V trimmed by 3 bases and J by 8 bases, 5 bases remained unmatched. The CDR3 sequence is 13 residues long. In nucleotides, the CDR3 is TGTGCCAGCAGCTTGGGACAGGTGGGAGAAGCTTTCTTT. Translated: CASSLGQVGEAFF.

The J gene is TRBJ2-3, the V gene TRBV13, with 7 bases identical to TRBD2. The J segment lost 3 bases and the V segment lost 0 bases, leaving 0 bases of the junction unmatched. CDR3 length: 14 amino acids. Germline V lookup: CDR1 PRHDT, CDR2 FYEKMQ (reference sequence). CDR3 protein: CASSLGGGTDTQYF. CDR3 nucleotides: TGTGCCAGCAGCTTAGGGGGAGGGACAGATACGCAGTATTTT.

The V call is TRBV11-2, the J call TRBJ2-7; perhaps TRBD2 as D (6 bases). The V end was cut by 4 bases, the J end by 3 bases, with 13 bases between. From germline, CDR1 is SGHAT and CDR2 FQNNGV. This CDR3 comprises 14 residues. The CDR3 protein is CASSSEAGFYEQYF. The CDR3 DNA follows: TGTGCCAGCAGCTCTGAGGCGGGGTTCTACGAGCAGTACTTC. The full variable domain, rest sourced from reference TRBV11-2 and TRBJ2-7, is EAGVAQSPRYKIIEKRQSVAFWCNPISGHATLYWYQQILGQGPKLLIQFQNNGVVDDSQLPKDRFSAERLKGVDSTLKIQPAKLEDSAVYLCASSSEAGFYEQYFGPGTRLTVT.

The chain joins TRBV5-6 to TRBJ2-7; D gene unclear. Germline V lookup: CDR1 SGHDT, CDR2 YYEEEE. The ends were cut back, 0 bases at V and 6 bases at J, with 10 bases in the middle. The CDR3 sequence is 13 residues long. The CDR3 nucleotides read TGTGCCAGCAGCTTGGGTACTACGTCCGAGCAGTACTTC. It encodes CASSLGTTSEQYF.

The chain combines TRBV19 with TRBJ2-1, with TRBD2 identical over 15 bases. The ends lost 5 bases at V and 4 bases at J; junction bases unmatched: 12. CDR1 LNHDA and CDR2 SQIVND come from the germline V gene (reference sequence). There are 19 residues in the CDR3. The CDR3 loop is CASSPGLAGGPNSYNEQFF. The CDR3 DNA follows: TGTGCCAGTAGTCCGGGACTAGCGGGGGGCCCCAATTCTTACAATGAGCAGTTCTTC.

Comments on this clone: In the same sample, other DNA sequences code for this CDR3. The rearrangement links TRBV11-2 to TRBJ1-2; D perhaps matches TRBD1 (5 bases). Deletions cut 5 bases from V and 7 bases from J, with 20 bases between. From germline, CDR1 is SGHAT and CDR2 FQNNGV. The CDR3 contains 15 residues. CDR3 nucleotide sequence: TGTGCCAGCAGCCAAACAGACAGTTCCAAGGGTGGCTACACCTTC. Its translation is CASSQTDSSKGGYTF. Full variable domain (rest looked up from reference TRBV11-2 and TRBJ1-2): EAGVAQSPRYKIIEKRQSVAFWCNPISGHATLYWYQQILGQGPKLLIQFQNNGVVDDSQLPKDRFSAERLKGVDSTLKIQPAKLEDSAVYLCASSQTDSSKGGYTFGSGTRLTVV.

V is TRBV11-2 and J is TRBJ1-2; 7 bases fit TRBD1. J lost 8 bases, V lost 2 bases, and 14 bases had no gene match. The CDR3 runs to 16 residues. From germline, CDR1 is SGHAT and CDR2 FQNNGV. The CDR3 sequence: CASSLPGQARYTGYTF. In nucleotides, the CDR3 is TGTGCCAGCAGCTTACCCGGACAGGCCCGATATACAGGCTACACCTTC.

For this clone: At one of its ends the junction is not consistent with the germline gene, which may arise from a read error. Other DNA sequences from this sample encode an identical CDR3 as well. The chain employs TRBV7-3 and TRBJ1-1, with D possibly TRBD1 on 6 matching bases. CDR1 and CDR2 (germline): SGHTA, FQGTGA. This CDR3 has 14 amino acids. The CDR3 protein is CASNKTGPATEAFF. The DNA for the CDR3 is TGTGCCAGCAACAAAACAGGGCCGGCAACTGAAGCTTTCTTC.

The CDR3 DNA is TGTGCCAGCAGCTTGGTAGACAGCTCTAACTATGGCTACACCTTC. Its protein product is CASSLVDSSNYGYTF. The chain employs TRBV13 and TRBJ1-2; TRBD1 is a possible D gene (5 bases). CDR1 is PRHDT and CDR2 is FYEKMQ in the germline V gene (reference sequence). Trimming removed 3 bases at V and 0 bases at J, with 11 bases between. This CDR3 has 15 residues.

J is TRBJ2-7 and V is TRBV29-1; 10 nucleotides match TRBD2. J gave up 4 bases and V 0 bases, and 9 bases lay outside the gene matches. Germline CDR1 is SQVTM and CDR2 is ANQGSEA. The CDR3 has 16 amino acids. CDR3: CSVEDRAAGGFYEQYF. CDR3 nucleotide sequence: TGCAGCGTTGAAGATAGGGCAGCGGGGGGGTTTTACGAGCAGTACTTC.

The V gene is TRBV14, the J gene TRBJ2-3; TRBD2 is a possible D gene (6 bases). Per germline, CDR1 SGHDN and CDR2 FVKESK. V gave up 2 bases and J gave up 8 bases, with 14 bases separating them. There are 14 residues in the CDR3. In nucleotides, the CDR3 is TGTGCCAGCAGCCAAACAACAAGGGGAGGTACGCAGTATTTT. The encoded protein is CASSQTTRGGTQYF.

The V and J genes are TRBV7-3 and TRBJ2-2; 9 bases line up with TRBD2. This CDR3 spans 16 amino acids. Germline-derived CDR1 and CDR2 are SGHTA and FQGTGA. J was trimmed by 3 bases and V by 3 bases; bases with no gene match: 5. The CDR3 bases are TGTGCCAGCAGCTTTAGCGGGGGACAGTACACCGGGGAGCTGTTTTTT. It encodes CASSFSGGQYTGELFF. The whole variable domain, remainder taken from reference TRBV7-3 and TRBJ2-2, is GAGVSQTPSNKVTEKGKYVELRCDPISGHTALYWYRQSLGQGPEFLIYFQGTGAADDSGLPNDRFFAVRPEGSVSTLKIQRTERGDSAVYLCASSFSGGQYTGELFFGEGSRLTVL.

Of note for this clone: Germline is not matched at one junction end, which may reflect a read error. This sequence joins TRBV7-9 and TRBJ1-1; D remains ambiguous. Per the germline V gene, CDR1 is SEHNR and CDR2 is FQNEAQ (reference sequence). The CDR3 consists of 13 residues. The CDR3 coding sequence is TGTTCCAGCAGACCGCGGGTGAACACTGAAGCTTTCTTT. Its protein is CSSRPRVNTEAFF.

The chain carries TRBV6-1 and TRBJ1-2; 8 bases align to TRBD1. Germline CDR1 and CDR2: MNHNS and SASEGT. V was clipped by 3 bases and J by 0 bases; unmatched bases: 6. The CDR3 is made up of 16 amino acids. DNA for the CDR3: TGTGCCAGCAGTGATGGGGGGACAGGCACTAACTATGGCTACACCTTC. Its translation is CASSDGGTGTNYGYTF.

V usage is TRBV12-5 and J usage is TRBJ2-3; 10 nucleotides match TRBD2. The CDR3 contains 16 residues. Germline V gene lookup returns CDR1 LGHNT and CDR2 FRNRAP. V was clipped by 5 bases and J by 4 bases; unmatched bases: 9. The CDR3 here is CASGKVAGGRADTQYF. CDR3 bases: TGTGCTAGTGGTAAGGTAGCGGGGGGCCGAGCAGATACGCAGTATTTT.

V is TRBV13 and J is TRBJ2-5; 8 bases align to TRBD1. The J call may be in error: the DNA end matches TRBJ2-7 better. The CDR3 totals 17 residues. Germline V gives CDR1 PRHDT, CDR2 FYEKMQ (reference sequence). The chain's CDR3 is CASSLGRTGPPLGEQYF. CDR3 sequence (DNA): TGTGCCAGCAGCTTAGGACGGACAGGGCCACCCTTGGGCGAGCAGTACTTC.

The rearrangement links TRBV27 to TRBJ2-2; TRBD2 is a possible D gene (5 bases). CDR1 and CDR2 (germline): MNHEY, SMNVEV (reference sequence). V lost 8 bases to trimming and J lost 4 bases, with 14 bases between them. The CDR3 length is 14 residues. This CDR3 reads CASSKGAGTGELFF. CDR3 in DNA: TGTGCCAGCTCTAAGGGTGCGGGCACCGGGGAGCTGTTTTTT.

The rearrangement uses TRBV6-1 and TRBJ2-7; 11 bases line up with TRBD1. The CDR3 runs 15 residues. V was pared by 9 bases and J by 3 bases, with 10 bases of the junction left unmatched. From germline, CDR1 is MNHNS and CDR2 SASEGT. CDR3 loop: CASSLRTGGDYEQYF. The CDR3 nucleotides are TGTGCCAGTTCACTTCGGACAGGGGGCGACTACGAGCAGTACTTC.